This is a list of T cell receptor beta chains from one sample in a study of beta chain features in type 1 diabetes. TCRdb's copy holds only in-frame clones and misses some; the assay was immunoSEQ multiplex PCR. The sample gives some 350,000 clones, roughly 14% of which show up once; about 0.016% is in the top ten. Sample: naive CD4+ T cells from blood. Receptors originate from a woman under 30 with type 1 diabetes. Both conserved end residues are part of each CDR3. The D gene is left open where the match is weak. Some rows have no size entry. The others give once, few or many, or a class for an expanded clone.

NA	TRBV19	TRBJ2-3	NA	TGTGCCAGTAGTATCTCTGCGACTAGTACAGCCACAGATACGCAGTATTTT	CASSISATSTATDTQYF
TRBD2	TRBV7-9	TRBJ2-1	few	TGTGCCAGCAGCTTAGAATGGCTGGCGGGAGAGGGGATCTTC	CASSLEWLAGEGIF
NA	TRBV20-1	TRBJ2-1	few	TGCAGTGCTAGAGAGGGCAGGGCGTTCTTC	CSAREGRAFF
NA	TRBV6-5	TRBJ2-1	NA	TGTGCCAGCAGTTACGCGTCCGCGGACAATGAGCAGTTCTTC	CASSYASADNEQFF
TRBD1	TRBV19	TRBJ1-1	few	TGTGCCAGTAGTCCGGGGTACGGGACAGGGTCTGTTCTTGGCACTGAAGCTTTCTTT	CASSPGYGTGSVLGTEAFF
NA	TRBV2	TRBJ2-5	NA	TGTGCCAGCAGTGAGGTCAGCCAAGAGACCCAGTACTTC	CASSEVSQETQYF
NA	TRBV7-2	TRBJ2-3	few	TGTGCCAGCAGCTTATACAGATCTAGCACAGATACGCAGTATTTT	CASSLYRSSTDTQYF
NA	TRBV20-1	TRBJ2-7	few	TGCAGTGCTAGCTTAAGCCACGAGCAGTACTTC	CSASLSHEQYF
NA	TRBV15	TRBJ2-5	NA	TGTGCCACCAGCAATATGGGGGCTGGGGAGACCCAGTACTTC	CATSNMGAGETQYF
TRBD2	TRBV7-2	TRBJ2-5	NA	TGTGCCAGCAGCCCTAGGACTAGTTCTCCTCAGACCCAGTACTTC	CASSPRTSSPQTQYF
TRBD2	TRBV4-1	TRBJ2-5	NA	TGCGCCAGCAGCCCCCCGGGACTAGCGGAGACCCAGTACTTC	CASSPPGLAETQYF
NA	TRBV5-1	TRBJ2-5	NA	TGCGCCAGCAGCTCCACCCCTAGCGCCTACCAAGAGACCCAGTACTTC	CASSSTPSAYQETQYF
TRBD1	TRBV7-3	TRBJ2-7	NA	TGTGCCAGTGGGGACAGGGCAGACGAGCAGTACTTC	CASGDRADEQYF
NA	TRBV5-1	TRBJ2-5	few	TGCGCCAGCAGTTGGGGACTTCGCCAAGAGACCCAGTACTTC	CASSWGLRQETQYF
TRBD2	TRBV15	TRBJ2-5	few	TGTGCCACCAGCAGAGATTTGGGGGGGCAAGAGACCCAGTACTTC	CATSRDLGGQETQYF
NA	TRBV7-9	TRBJ1-5	few	TGTGCCAGCAGCTTAGTTGGGAGTAGCAATCAGCCCCAGCATTTT	CASSLVGSSNQPQHF
TRBD1	TRBV7-6	TRBJ2-2	NA	TGTGCCAGCAGCTCCGGGACAGGGACCACCGGGGAGCTGTTTTTT	CASSSGTGTTGELFF
NA	TRBV4-2	TRBJ1-5	few	TGTGCCAGCAGCCAAGGCCAGATTAGCAATCAGCCCCAGCATTTT	CASSQGQISNQPQHF
TRBD2	TRBV5-6	TRBJ2-3	few	TGTGCCAGCAGCGTGAGGCGGGAGGCAGATACGCAGTATTTT	CASSVRREADTQYF
TRBD2	TRBV2	TRBJ2-1	NA	TGTGCCAGCAGACTAGCGGGAGCTCTAATTGAGCAGTTCTTC	CASRLAGALIEQFF
NA	TRBV29-1	TRBJ2-2	few	TGCAGCGTTGGGGACTTCATTAACACCGGGGAGCTGTTTTTT	CSVGDFINTGELFF
NA	TRBV11-2	TRBJ2-1	few	TGTGCCAGCAGCCCGGTGAGAGGTCTCAATGAGCAGTTCTTC	CASSPVRGLNEQFF
TRBD1	TRBV4-1	TRBJ2-5	NA	TGCGCCAGCAGCCATCCGGACAGGAAAGAGACCCAGTACTTC	CASSHPDRKETQYF
NA	TRBV20-1	TRBJ2-7	NA	TGCAGTTTCTCCCTCTCCTACGAGCAGTACTTC	CSFSLSYEQYF